These T cell receptor beta chains were read from a single sample in a study of cytotoxic CD8 clonotypes in ibrutinib-treated CLL. This table comes from immunoSEQ multiplex PCR, and its TCRdb copy is limited to in-frame clones, with some not included. The repertoire holds just over 200,000 clones, with roughly three quarters as singletons. Sequenced material: PBMCs, taken after 12 months of ibrutinib treatment. These receptors were obtained from a human donor with chronic lymphocytic leukemia. Both conserved end residues are part of each CDR3. Fields, in order: CDR3 length, J gene, D gene, V gene, CDR3 protein. A D gene is named only where the DNA matches it firmly.

length: 14
J: TRBJ2-5
D: .
V: TRBV6-5
CDR3: CASSYSRVSGTQYF

length: 16
J: TRBJ2-3
D: TRBD2
V: TRBV6-1
CDR3: CASSESSGGAPDTQYF

length: 15
J: TRBJ2-5
D: .
V: TRBV28
CDR3: CASSSSLTLQETQYF

length: 17
J: TRBJ2-1
D: TRBD2
V: TRBV2
CDR3: CASSAGLAGAGYNEQFF

length: 13
J: TRBJ2-5
D: .
V: TRBV5-1
CDR3: CASSLEVEETQYF

length: 15
J: TRBJ1-2
D: .
V: TRBV6-5
CDR3: CASSYSWGGSTGYTF

length: 14
J: TRBJ1-2
D: .
V: TRBV6-5
CDR3: CASRRAGRVYGYTF

length: 13
J: TRBJ2-7
D: .
V: TRBV6-5
CDR3: CASSYGEAYEQYF

length: 13
J: TRBJ2-3
D: .
V: TRBV5-4
CDR3: CASSLDLTDTQYF

length: 13
J: TRBJ1-1
D: TRBD1
V: TRBV9
CDR3: CASSDRDRGEAFF

length: 13
J: TRBJ2-7
D: TRBD2
V: TRBV29-1
CDR3: CSVRRTSLGEQYF

length: 16
J: TRBJ1-4
D: .
V: TRBV6-7
CDR3: CASSYDSVATNEKLFF

length: 16
J: TRBJ1-2
D: TRBD1
V: TRBV4-1
CDR3: CASSQVRGRGAEDYTF